What follows are 15 T cell receptor beta chains derived from one specimen sequenced in a study of cytotoxic CD8 clonotypes in ibrutinib-treated CLL. TCRdb keeps only in-frame clones here, not all; method: immunoSEQ multiplex PCR. The sample lists 150,000 to 200,000 clones, more than 70% seen once, with around 3.1% in the top ten. Specimen: PBMCs, collected at disease progression, from a patient treated with ibrutinib. These receptors were collected from a human donor with chronic lymphocytic leukemia.

The CDR3 nucleotides read TGTGCCAGCAATTCCCCTTGGAGGACCTACGAGCAGTACTTC. It yields the protein CASNSPWRTYEQYF. The V and J genes are TRBV6-1 and TRBJ2-7, with TRBD2 as a possible D gene (5 bases). V shed 7 bases and J shed 2 bases, with 15 bases lying between them. The CDR3 has 14 amino acids. Germline loops: CDR1 MNHNS, CDR2 SASEGT.

Details on this clone: This same CDR3 is encoded by further DNA sequences in the sample. V gene TRBV7-3 combines with J gene TRBJ1-1; no clear D gene. Trimming cost V 4 bases and J 1 base, with 7 bases left between them. CDR3 length: 13 residues. Germline loops: CDR1 SGHTA, CDR2 FQGTGA. DNA for the CDR3: TGTGCCAGCAGCTCCCAGCCGAACACTGAAGCTTTCTTT. This sequence encodes CASSSQPNTEAFF.

The chain uses TRBV18 and TRBJ1-2; 8 positions agree with TRBD1. The V segment lost 6 bases and the J segment 3 bases; nucleotides outside the gene matches: 9. This CDR3 is 15 amino acids long. Germline V gives CDR1 KGHSH, CDR2 LQKENI. The CDR3 DNA is TGTGCCAGCTCGCCGAAAGGACAGGGAGACTATGGCTACACCTTC. As protein: CASSPKGQGDYGYTF.

The V call is TRBV6-5, the J call TRBJ2-1; 7 bases map to TRBD2. Germline lookup yields CDR1 MNHEY and CDR2 SVGAGI. The CDR3 is 15 amino acids. J gave up 8 bases and V 2 bases, and 9 bases lay outside the gene matches. The CDR3: CASSYDRTREDEQFF. The CDR3 region has the DNA TGTGCCAGCAGTTACGACCGGACTAGGGAGGATGAGCAGTTCTTC.

V and J are TRBV19 and TRBJ2-5, with 7 bases that match TRBD2. This CDR3 comprises 16 residues. V was pared by 4 bases and J by 2 bases, with 10 bases of the junction left unmatched. Germline lookup yields CDR1 LNHDA and CDR2 SQIVND (reference sequence). CDR3 bases: TGTGCCAGTAGTACCTTTGGGAGGGGTCTTCAAGAGACCCAGTACTTC. This codes for CASSTFGRGLQETQYF.

The chain uses TRBV27 and TRBJ1-1; no reliable D call. The CDR3 length is 14 residues. Per the germline V gene, CDR1 is MNHEY and CDR2 is SMNVEV (reference sequence). Trimming stripped 3 bases from V and 0 bases from J, with 8 bases between. This CDR3 is CASSLRDMNTEAFF. CDR3 nucleotides: TGTGCCAGCAGTTTGAGAGATATGAACACTGAAGCTTTCTTT.

The J gene is TRBJ1-1, the V gene TRBV4-1, with D possibly TRBD1 on 5 matching bases. The CDR3 sequence is 13 residues long. Germline CDR1 is MGHRA and CDR2 is YSYEKL. The V end lost 0 bases, the J end lost 10 bases, and 12 bases lay between the germline ends. Here the CDR3 DNA reads TGCGCCAGCAGCCAAGACAGGGCGCTAAGAGCTTTCTTT. It is translated as CASSQDRALRAFF.

The chain combines TRBV9 with TRBJ1-2; 8 bases match TRBD1. J was trimmed by 5 bases and V by 5 bases; bases with no gene match: 2. Germline CDR1 reads SGDLS; CDR2 reads YYNGEE. The CDR3 contains 12 residues. The CDR3 is CASRRQGYGYTF. The CDR3 coding sequence is TGTGCCAGCAGGAGACAGGGGTATGGCTACACCTTC.

The table lists this clone with a few counts. The chain employs TRBV27 and TRBJ1-5; 8 nucleotides match TRBD1. This CDR3 has 14 residues. Unmatched junction bases numbered 5, after V lost 3 bases and J lost 7 bases. Germline values: CDR1 MNHEY, CDR2 SMNVEV (reference sequence). Here the CDR3 reads CASSLDRESQPQHF. CDR3 nucleotides: TGTGCCAGCAGTTTGGACAGGGAAAGCCAGCCCCAGCATTTT.

V is TRBV5-1 and J is TRBJ2-3; no firm D call. Germline CDR1 and CDR2: SGHRS and YFSETQ. V lost 4 bases and J lost 0, with 12 bases in between. The CDR3 is made up of 15 amino acids. CDR3 DNA sequence: TGCGCCAGCAGCCTTCAGGAGATGAGCACAGATACGCAGTATTTT. Translated, it gives CASSLQEMSTDTQYF.

The table lists this clone with a count of one. Its ends do not fully match the called genes, so a read error is possible. This chain joins TRBV5-6 and TRBJ2-7, with unresolved D. Per the germline V gene, CDR1 is SGHDT and CDR2 is YYEEEE. The CDR3 runs to 11 residues. The CDR3 DNA follows: TGTGCCAGCAGCTCCGACGCGTTTATGGACTTC. This sequence encodes CASSSDAFMDF.

The chain carries TRBV11-3 and TRBJ2-3; unclear D gene. Germline V lookup: CDR1 SGHNT, CDR2 YENEEA. V lost 5 bases, J lost 2 bases, and 8 bases lay in between. The CDR3 is 13 residues long. The CDR3 reads CASSPHPTDTQYF. The CDR3, as DNA: TGTGCCAGCAGCCCTCATCCCACAGATACGCAGTATTTT.

This chain uses TRBV29-1 with TRBJ2-3; 8 bases line up with TRBD2. V shed 2 bases, J shed 1 base, and the junction held 2 bases outside the gene matches. The CDR3 contains 14 residues. Germline values: CDR1 SQVTM, CDR2 ANQGSEA. CDR3 protein: CSVESGSGTDTQYF. The CDR3, as DNA: TGCAGCGTTGAAAGCGGGAGTGGCACAGATACGCAGTATTTT.

This chain joins TRBV5-1 and TRBJ1-4; D unresolved. CDR1 and CDR2 from the germline V gene are SGHRS and YFSETQ. The V end was cut by 4 bases, the J end by 5 bases, with 15 bases between. CDR3 length: 15 residues. The DNA of the CDR3 is TGCGCCAGCAGCCAAGACACAGTCTTAAATGAAAAACTGTTTTTT. It is translated as CASSQDTVLNEKLFF.

V is TRBV5-1 and J is TRBJ2-3; D not resolved. The CDR3 extends over 15 amino acids. From germline, CDR1 is SGHRS and CDR2 YFSETQ. The V gene lost 4 bases and the J gene lost 0 bases, with 12 bases spanning the gap. The CDR3 sequence is CASSRVAASTDTQYF. The CDR3 DNA is TGCGCCAGCAGCAGGGTAGCAGCTAGCACAGATACGCAGTATTTT. The full variable domain, its missing parts supplied by reference TRBV5-1 and TRBJ2-3, is KAGVTQTPRYLIKTRGQQVTLSCSPISGHRSVSWYQQTPGQGLQFLFEYFSETQRNKGNFPGRFSGRQFSNSRSEMNVSTLELGDSALYLCASSRVAASTDTQYFGPGTRLTVL.